One TCR beta chain is described in this entry. This clone is a singleton in its sample. Its antigen is currently not known. Base-call qualities are not available, and no considerably larger clone is one nucleotide away. TCRbeta CDR3 regions were amplified from genomic DNA using the immunoSEQ Assay, a bias-controlled multiplex PCR. The study's processing was this. Within the assay, amplification of reference gene primers was used to estimate how many nucleated cells each sample contained. Sequence reads were collapsed and filtered to measure the absolute abundance of every unique TCRbeta CDR3 rearrangement. For each sample, productive Simpson clonality was calculated as the square root of Simpson's diversity index across productive rearrangements. The table was pulled from immuneACCESS by TCRdb, which kept in-frame rearrangements only. Such tables lose some clones; where checked, under half of the loss comes from unresolved V genes, and the rest has no known cause. V, J and clone size were drawn from that table, and D and trimming were deduced from the DNA. The sample contains more than 300,000 clones, approximately 91% of them found a single time. The leading ten clones occupy approximately 7.3% of the sample.

This sample was taken from a study of blood T cell repertoires in COVID-19 (dated by TCRdb to about 2020). For context, the study as a whole: Samples covering the acute and convalescent phases of COVID-19 were provided by collaborators in the United States, Italy and Spain. The prospective study material was composed of cDNA or gDNA derived from T cells, B-cell-depleted T cells, or PBMCs. Subjects who had been exposed to COVID-19, were actively infected with it, or had recovered from it provided the deeply sampled blood TCRbeta repertoires that made up the dataset. A freely available public database, intended as a resource for researchers studying the immune response to SARS-CoV-2, is where the repertoires were released. Samples came from the ongoing ImmuneRACE study (first 160 participants) plus 1,254 subjects from 6 global collaborators. A de-identified subject ID, COVID-19 status, age in years and sex were almost always included in the sample metadata. Where available, HLA class I and class II types were obtained from metadata supplied by the sample provider rather than from assay-based typing. The full study reports these points: The amount of clinical and demographic metadata varied by source and participant and was provided uncurated.

In Seattle, one collaborating source enrolled patients while the infection was active and tracked those patients longitudinally over the course of disease. The collaborating institutions used their own protocols to collect whole blood in K2EDTA tubes. Collaborator samples were shipped for TCRbeta analysis as frozen whole blood, isolated PBMCs, or DNA extracted from either sample type. The receptor's source is a woman in her 70s with COVID-19, enrolled during active disease. What was sequenced was peripheral blood.

The sequence in DNA is TGTGCCAGTACGGCGGGGGGGCGCCAAGAGACCCAGTACTTC. This encodes CASTAGGRQETQYF. This chain is built from TRBV19 and TRBJ2-5; 9 nucleotides in the junction match TRBD2. CDR3 length: 14 amino acids, cysteine to phenylalanine. The sequence is cut down to CDR3 DNA, 42 bases in frame from base 1. Reading the germline V gene (reference sequence) gives CDR1 LNHDA and CDR2 SQIVND. From V the trimming removes 7 bases and from J it removes 1 base, while the gene matches leave 4 bases of the junction unaccounted for.